This TCR beta chain appears in the sequencing data of a study of blood T cells in healthy people across ages. Overall study context: Roughly one uniquely barcoded beta molecule per two T cells was captured.

General study results and limits: Across the age range, TCR beta diversity per million T cells fell in a roughly linear way.

Each donor's blood draw was roughly 10 milliliters of peripheral blood. The use of a sample-barcoded 5' primer and a J-beta primer mix characterized a second PCR of 7 to 11 cycles. One entry per CDR3 protein results from TCRdb running MiXCR on the 5' RACE reads. The sample comprises about 720,000 distinct CDR3 sequences, 22% of which are singletons, and roughly 22% rests with the top ten. This CDR3 is built from 13 residues. The V gene lost 3 bases and the J gene lost 2 bases, with 8 bases spanning the gap. Germline V gene data show CDR1 as SGHKS and CDR2 as YYEKEE (reference sequence). This clonotype came up a few times. Its antigen is still unknown.

The sequenced sample consisted of blood. The chain joins TRBV5-5 to TRBJ2-5; D is uncertain. The receptor was isolated from a man between 65 and 85 years old in good health. In DNA form, the CDR3 reads TGTGCCAGCAGCTCACACGGGCAAGAGACCCAGTACTTC. It specifies CASSSHGQETQYF.